What follows are 21 T cell receptor beta chains derived from one specimen sequenced in a study of T cell repertoires in cytomegalovirus infection. TCRdb reprocessed the reads with MiXCR, giving one entry per CDR3 protein. The sample records roughly 77,000 distinct CDR3 sequences, approximately 3.6% being singletons. The sample was PBMCs. The receptor set was obtained from a human donor in good health (CMV status not recorded). Some clones in this sample may be carry-over from other donors' samples.

The V gene is TRBV6-6, the J gene TRBJ1-5; D might be TRBD1 (6 bases). The germline V gene has CDR1 MNHNY and CDR2 SVGAGI (reference sequence). The V and J ends lost 5 bases and 3 bases respectively, with 11 bases between them. The CDR3 consists of 14 residues. CDR3 DNA sequence: TGTGCCAGCAGTCCCAGGGGATACAATCAGCCCCAGCATTTT. Protein: CASSPRGYNQPQHF.

This clonotype was recorded many times. V gene TRBV9 combines with J gene TRBJ2-3, with 12 bases fitting TRBD2. Losses at the gene ends were 3 bases for V and 6 bases for J; bases not matched to a gene: 5. This CDR3 is 15 amino acids long. CDR1 is SGDLS and CDR2 is YYNGEE in the germline V gene. The CDR3 DNA is TGTGCCAGCAGCGCACTAGCGGGGGGAATGGATACGCAGTATTTT. It codes for CASSALAGGMDTQYF. Looking up the rest from reference TRBV9 and TRBJ2-3 gives the full variable domain: DSGVTQTPKHLITATGQRVTLRCSPRSGDLSVYWYQQSLDQGLQFLIQYYNGEERAKGNILERFSAQQFPDLHSELNLSSLELGDSALYFCASSALAGGMDTQYFGPGTRLTVL.

This clonotype was found many times. The V and J genes are TRBV7-2 and TRBJ2-3, with unresolved D. CDR3 length equals 13 residues. Trimming shortened V by 3 bases and J by 2 bases, and 6 bases separated the two germline ends. The germline V gene encodes CDR1 SGHTA and CDR2 FQGNSA. The CDR3 sequence is CASSFRPTDTQYF. The CDR3 DNA sequence: TGTGCCAGCAGCTTCAGACCCACAGATACGCAGTATTTT.

This clonotype was found many times. The chain recombines TRBV11-2 with TRBJ1-4, with 10 bases aligning to TRBD1. The CDR3 contains 19 residues. The V segment lost 5 bases and the J segment 0 bases; nucleotides outside the gene matches: 12. Germline CDR1 and CDR2: SGHAT and FQNNGV. CDR3 region: CASSPRMTGGQATNEKLFF. CDR3 sequence (DNA): TGTGCCAGCAGCCCCCGAATGACAGGGGGCCAAGCAACTAATGAAAAACTGTTTTTT.

This clonotype was seen ten or more times. This chain connects TRBV7-2 to TRBJ1-1; no firm D call. CDR1 is SGHTA and CDR2 is FQGNSA in the germline V gene. The CDR3 extends over 14 amino acids. V shed 4 bases and J shed 2 bases, with 11 bases lying between them. CDR3 nucleotide sequence: TGTGCCAGCAGCTCCACCCCGGGTAACACTGAAGCTTTCTTT. Translated: CASSSTPGNTEAFF.

This clonotype was detected ten times or more. The chain is built from TRBV28 and TRBJ1-1, with TRBD1 matching over 10 bases. With 2 bases clipped from V and 2 bases from J, the junction kept 2 bases outside the gene matches. The CDR3 is made up of 15 amino acids. The germline CDR1 and CDR2 sequences are MDHEN and SYDVKM. CDR3 sequence reads: CASSLGDRGNTEAFF. Here the CDR3 DNA reads TGTGCCAGCAGTTTAGGGGACAGGGGAAACACTGAAGCTTTCTTT.

This clonotype was seen repeatedly, ten times or more. The V call is TRBV12-3 or TRBV12-4, the J call TRBJ2-7; no firm D call. This CDR3 spans 13 amino acids. Trimming shortened V by 6 bases and J by 4 bases, and 13 bases separated the two germline ends. For the CDR3, the DNA is TGTGCCAGCAGAGACACCGCCGGTTACGAGCAGTACTTC. This gives the protein CASRDTAGYEQYF.

This clonotype was counted at least ten times. The V call is TRBV7-2, the J call TRBJ2-6; unclear D gene. The V end lost 5 bases, the J end lost 15 bases, and 14 bases lay between the germline ends. This CDR3 has 12 residues. The germline V gene has CDR1 SGHTA and CDR2 FQGNSA. CDR3 loop: CASSPDRLYLTF. In DNA form, the CDR3 reads TGTGCCAGCAGCCCAGATAGGCTCTACCTGACTTTC. The variable domain in full, with the rest retrieved from reference TRBV7-2 and TRBJ2-6, is GAGVSQSPSNKVTEKGKDVELRCDPISGHTALYWYRQSLGQGLEFLIYFQGNSAPDKSGLPSDRFSAERTGGSVSTLTIQRTQQEDSAVYLCASSPDRLYLTFGAGSRLTVL.

This clonotype was seen at least ten times. The chain has TRBV5-1 and TRBJ2-1; 10 nucleotides match TRBD2. The junction had 12 bases not matched to a gene; V was cut back by 0 bases and J by 9 bases. The CDR3 length is 17 residues. Germline loops: CDR1 SGHRS, CDR2 YFSETQ. CDR3 bases: TGCGCCAGCAGCTTGGGGGCTAGCGGGAGCCTCAGTGGTGAGCAGTTCTTC. Protein: CASSLGASGSLSGEQFF.

This clonotype counts as medium-sized. The rearrangement joins TRBV27 to TRBJ2-1, with D maybe TRBD2 (6 bases). The CDR3 has 14 residues. Germline CDR1 MNHEY, CDR2 SMNVEV (reference sequence). Trimming pared 2 bases from V and 10 bases from J, leaving 15 bases between. CDR3 protein: CASSLGGFGGEQFF. CDR3 in DNA: TGTGCCAGCAGTTTAGGAGGTTTTGGGGGGGAGCAGTTCTTC.

The chain has TRBV7-8 and TRBJ2-7; 9 bases align to TRBD1. Germline V CDR1 and CDR2: SGHVS, FQNEAQ. The CDR3 extends over 15 amino acids. V shed 5 bases, J shed 4 bases, and the junction held 9 bases outside the gene matches. CDR3 sequence (DNA): TGTGCCAGCAGCGCTTACAGGGGGCGCGGGTACGAGCAGTACTTC. It translates to CASSAYRGRGYEQYF. Drawing the rest from reference TRBV7-8 and TRBJ2-7, the complete variable domain is GAGVSQSPRYKVAKRGQDVALRCDPISGHVSLFWYQQALGQGPEFLTYFQNEAQLDKSGLPSDRFFAERPEGSVSTLKIQRTQQEDSAVYLCASSAYRGRGYEQYFGPGTRLTVT.

This clonotype was seen many times. The chain recombines TRBV4-1 with TRBJ1-2; D uncertain. This CDR3 contains 14 residues. The germline V gene encodes CDR1 MGHRA and CDR2 YSYEKL. Trimming left V 3 bases short and J 1 base short, with 9 bases between. The CDR3 loop is CASSHGGFNYGYTF. In DNA, the CDR3 is TGCGCCAGCAGCCACGGTGGGTTTAACTATGGCTACACCTTC.

There are many counts of this clonotype. This chain links TRBV7-6 with TRBJ1-4; D is possibly TRBD1 (6 bases). Germline V CDR1 and CDR2: SGHVS, FNYEAQ. The V gene lost 5 bases and the J gene lost 7 bases, with 17 bases spanning the gap. The CDR3 is 15 residues long. The chain's CDR3 is CASSRGGGGSEKLFF. The CDR3 region has the DNA TGTGCCAGCAGCCGGGGAGGGGGTGGGAGTGAAAAACTGTTTTTT.

The sample holds many counts of this clonotype. V and J are TRBV7-6 and TRBJ2-1; 8 bases fit TRBD2. The CDR3 is 15 residues long. The V gene's germline CDR1 is SGHVS and CDR2 FNYEAQ. V shed 5 bases, J shed 4 bases, and the junction held 7 bases outside the gene matches. The CDR3 bases are TGTGCCAGCAGCCCTCATCCGGGGGGGTACAATGAGCAGTTCTTC. Its translation: CASSPHPGGYNEQFF.

The chain is built from TRBV20-1 and TRBJ2-7; D gene uncertain. Germline CDR1 DFQATT, CDR2 SNEGSKA (reference sequence). This CDR3 has 10 residues. The germline V and J ends were trimmed by 5 bases and 4 bases, with 6 bases remaining between them. The DNA for the CDR3 is TGCAGTGCTCAATTTTACGAGCAGTACTTC. It translates to CSAQFYEQYF.

This clonotype was recorded many times. The chain employs TRBV11-1 and TRBJ2-1; 7 bases line up with TRBD2. V was pared by 2 bases and J by 0 bases, with 1 base of the junction left unmatched. The CDR3 spans 15 residues. CDR1 is SGHAT, CDR2 FQDESV, per germline (reference sequence). In nucleotides, the CDR3 is TGTGCCAGCAGCTTACTAGCGGTCTCCTACAATGAGCAGTTCTTC. Amino acid sequence: CASSLLAVSYNEQFF.

This clonotype was seen repeatedly, ten times or more. The V and J genes are TRBV7-3 and TRBJ2-3; 8 nucleotides agree with TRBD2. The CDR3 extends over 14 amino acids. Trimming at V came to 3 bases and at J to 6 bases, leaving 5 bases not matched to a gene. Germline V gene sequence: CDR1 SGHTA, CDR2 FQGTGA. The DNA for the CDR3 is TGTGCCAGCAGCTTGGGACTAGTAGGTGATACGCAGTATTTT. Its protein product is CASSLGLVGDTQYF.

In its sample, this clonotype was seen many times. The chain combines TRBV7-9 with TRBJ2-1, with TRBD1 matching 9 bases. The CDR3 extends over 15 amino acids. Germline assignment: CDR1 SEHNR and CDR2 FQNEAQ (reference sequence). V was pared by 1 base and J by 6 bases, with 4 bases of the junction left unmatched. The DNA of the CDR3 is TGTGCCAGCAGCTTAGATGGGACAGGGTTCAATGAGCAGTTCTTC. Amino acid sequence: CASSLDGTGFNEQFF.

In this sample, this clonotype turned up many times. The genes are TRBV29-1 and TRBJ2-2; the match to TRBD1 covers 10 bases. The ends lost 6 bases at V and 6 bases at J; junction bases unmatched: 1. This CDR3 is 12 amino acids long. Germline V lookup: CDR1 SQVTM, CDR2 ANQGSEA. The DNA for the CDR3 is TGCAGCGTAGGGACAGGGGCCGGGGAGCTGTTTTTT. Its protein is CSVGTGAGELFF.

This clonotype was counted at least ten times. This chain uses TRBV18 with TRBJ2-3; no firm D call. This CDR3 is built from 11 residues. The germline V and J ends were trimmed by 2 bases and 5 bases, with 2 bases remaining between them. Germline values: CDR1 KGHSH, CDR2 LQKENI. CDR3 sequence (DNA): TGTGCCAGCTCACCAGAAGATACGCAGTATTTT. Amino acid sequence: CASSPEDTQYF.

This clonotype was detected ten times or more. V gene TRBV7-2 combines with J gene TRBJ1-2, with D possibly TRBD1 on 5 matching bases. This CDR3 is 14 amino acids long. Germline loops: CDR1 SGHTA, CDR2 FQGNSA. V gave up 5 bases and J gave up 3 bases, with 13 bases separating them. This CDR3 reads CASSRGLMDYGYTF. Here the CDR3 DNA reads TGTGCCAGCAGCCGGGGACTTATGGACTATGGCTACACCTTC.